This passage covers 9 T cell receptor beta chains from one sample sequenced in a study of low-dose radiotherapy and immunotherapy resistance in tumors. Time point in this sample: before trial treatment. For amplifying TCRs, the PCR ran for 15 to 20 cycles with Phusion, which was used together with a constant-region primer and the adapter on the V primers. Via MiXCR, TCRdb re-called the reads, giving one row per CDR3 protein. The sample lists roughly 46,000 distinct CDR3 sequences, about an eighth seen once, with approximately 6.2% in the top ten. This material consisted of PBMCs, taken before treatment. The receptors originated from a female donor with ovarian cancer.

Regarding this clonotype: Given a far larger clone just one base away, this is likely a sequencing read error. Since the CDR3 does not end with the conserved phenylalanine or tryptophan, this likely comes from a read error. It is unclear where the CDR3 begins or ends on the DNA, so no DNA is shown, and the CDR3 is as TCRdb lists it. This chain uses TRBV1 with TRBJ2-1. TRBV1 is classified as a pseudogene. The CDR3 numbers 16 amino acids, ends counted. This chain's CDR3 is CASSQDTKTTYNEQFL.

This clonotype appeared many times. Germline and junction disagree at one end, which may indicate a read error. CDR3 sequence: CAWSAASGGPPGLF. The CDR3 nucleotides read TGTGCCTGGAGTGCCGCTAGCGGGGGTCCTCCTGGTCTCTTC. The chain joins TRBV30 to TRBJ2-1; 10 nucleotides agree with TRBD2. Germline loops: CDR1 GTSNPN, CDR2 SVGIG (reference sequence). The CDR3 has 14 residues.

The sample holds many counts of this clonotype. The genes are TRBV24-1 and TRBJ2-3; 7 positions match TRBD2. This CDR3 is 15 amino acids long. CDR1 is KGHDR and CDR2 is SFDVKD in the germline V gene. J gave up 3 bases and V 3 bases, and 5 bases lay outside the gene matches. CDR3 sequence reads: CATSDPSGATDTQYF. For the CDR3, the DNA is TGTGCCACCAGTGATCCGAGCGGGGCGACAGATACGCAGTATTTT.

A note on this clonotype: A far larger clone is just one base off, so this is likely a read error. The CDR3 bases are TGTGCCAGCGGACTAGCGGGGGGCTACAATGAGCAGATCTTC. Amino acids: CASGLAGGYNEQIF. The chain is built from TRBV6-5 and TRBJ2-1, with TRBD2 identical over 14 bases. The CDR3 contains 14 residues. Germline CDR1 reads MNHEY; CDR2 reads SVGAGI.

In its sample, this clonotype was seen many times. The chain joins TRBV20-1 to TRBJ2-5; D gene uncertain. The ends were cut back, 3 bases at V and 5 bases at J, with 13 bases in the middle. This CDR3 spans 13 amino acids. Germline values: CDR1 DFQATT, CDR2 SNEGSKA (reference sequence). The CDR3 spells CSARDLLSETQYF. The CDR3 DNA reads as TGCAGTGCTAGGGACCTCCTGTCCGAGACCCAGTACTTC.

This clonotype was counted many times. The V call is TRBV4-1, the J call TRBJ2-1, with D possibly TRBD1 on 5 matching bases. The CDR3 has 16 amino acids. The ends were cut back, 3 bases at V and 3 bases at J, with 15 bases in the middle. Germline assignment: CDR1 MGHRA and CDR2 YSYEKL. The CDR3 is CASSQVDIVVYNEQFF. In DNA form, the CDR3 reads TGCGCCAGCAGCCAGGTGGACATCGTGGTCTACAATGAGCAGTTCTTC.

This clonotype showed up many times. The CDR3 protein is CASSYSTFARTQYF. CDR3 sequence (DNA): TGTGCCAGCAGTTACTCGACATTCGCACGGACGCAGTATTTT. V and J are TRBV6-2 or TRBV6-3 and TRBJ2-3; D is undetermined. Trimming left V 0 bases short and J 9 bases short, with 13 bases between. Germline V gene data show CDR1 as MNHEY and CDR2 as SVGEGT. This CDR3 has 14 residues.

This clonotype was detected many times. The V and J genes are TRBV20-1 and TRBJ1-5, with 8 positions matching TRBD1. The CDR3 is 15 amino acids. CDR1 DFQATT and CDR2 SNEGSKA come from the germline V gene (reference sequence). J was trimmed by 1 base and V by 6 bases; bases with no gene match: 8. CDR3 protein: CSAGQGGRSNQPQHF. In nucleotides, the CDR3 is TGCAGTGCCGGACAGGGAGGGAGGAGCAATCAGCCCCAGCATTTT.

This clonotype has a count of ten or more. The CDR3 DNA is TGTGCCAGCAGGGATGGGACCGGGATGAACACTGAAGCTTTCTTT. This gives the protein CASRDGTGMNTEAFF. This chain links TRBV6-1 with TRBJ1-1; maybe TRBD1 (5 bases). Germline V lookup: CDR1 MNHNS, CDR2 SASEGT. The V and J ends lost 6 bases and 0 bases respectively, with 14 bases between them. The CDR3 consists of 15 residues.